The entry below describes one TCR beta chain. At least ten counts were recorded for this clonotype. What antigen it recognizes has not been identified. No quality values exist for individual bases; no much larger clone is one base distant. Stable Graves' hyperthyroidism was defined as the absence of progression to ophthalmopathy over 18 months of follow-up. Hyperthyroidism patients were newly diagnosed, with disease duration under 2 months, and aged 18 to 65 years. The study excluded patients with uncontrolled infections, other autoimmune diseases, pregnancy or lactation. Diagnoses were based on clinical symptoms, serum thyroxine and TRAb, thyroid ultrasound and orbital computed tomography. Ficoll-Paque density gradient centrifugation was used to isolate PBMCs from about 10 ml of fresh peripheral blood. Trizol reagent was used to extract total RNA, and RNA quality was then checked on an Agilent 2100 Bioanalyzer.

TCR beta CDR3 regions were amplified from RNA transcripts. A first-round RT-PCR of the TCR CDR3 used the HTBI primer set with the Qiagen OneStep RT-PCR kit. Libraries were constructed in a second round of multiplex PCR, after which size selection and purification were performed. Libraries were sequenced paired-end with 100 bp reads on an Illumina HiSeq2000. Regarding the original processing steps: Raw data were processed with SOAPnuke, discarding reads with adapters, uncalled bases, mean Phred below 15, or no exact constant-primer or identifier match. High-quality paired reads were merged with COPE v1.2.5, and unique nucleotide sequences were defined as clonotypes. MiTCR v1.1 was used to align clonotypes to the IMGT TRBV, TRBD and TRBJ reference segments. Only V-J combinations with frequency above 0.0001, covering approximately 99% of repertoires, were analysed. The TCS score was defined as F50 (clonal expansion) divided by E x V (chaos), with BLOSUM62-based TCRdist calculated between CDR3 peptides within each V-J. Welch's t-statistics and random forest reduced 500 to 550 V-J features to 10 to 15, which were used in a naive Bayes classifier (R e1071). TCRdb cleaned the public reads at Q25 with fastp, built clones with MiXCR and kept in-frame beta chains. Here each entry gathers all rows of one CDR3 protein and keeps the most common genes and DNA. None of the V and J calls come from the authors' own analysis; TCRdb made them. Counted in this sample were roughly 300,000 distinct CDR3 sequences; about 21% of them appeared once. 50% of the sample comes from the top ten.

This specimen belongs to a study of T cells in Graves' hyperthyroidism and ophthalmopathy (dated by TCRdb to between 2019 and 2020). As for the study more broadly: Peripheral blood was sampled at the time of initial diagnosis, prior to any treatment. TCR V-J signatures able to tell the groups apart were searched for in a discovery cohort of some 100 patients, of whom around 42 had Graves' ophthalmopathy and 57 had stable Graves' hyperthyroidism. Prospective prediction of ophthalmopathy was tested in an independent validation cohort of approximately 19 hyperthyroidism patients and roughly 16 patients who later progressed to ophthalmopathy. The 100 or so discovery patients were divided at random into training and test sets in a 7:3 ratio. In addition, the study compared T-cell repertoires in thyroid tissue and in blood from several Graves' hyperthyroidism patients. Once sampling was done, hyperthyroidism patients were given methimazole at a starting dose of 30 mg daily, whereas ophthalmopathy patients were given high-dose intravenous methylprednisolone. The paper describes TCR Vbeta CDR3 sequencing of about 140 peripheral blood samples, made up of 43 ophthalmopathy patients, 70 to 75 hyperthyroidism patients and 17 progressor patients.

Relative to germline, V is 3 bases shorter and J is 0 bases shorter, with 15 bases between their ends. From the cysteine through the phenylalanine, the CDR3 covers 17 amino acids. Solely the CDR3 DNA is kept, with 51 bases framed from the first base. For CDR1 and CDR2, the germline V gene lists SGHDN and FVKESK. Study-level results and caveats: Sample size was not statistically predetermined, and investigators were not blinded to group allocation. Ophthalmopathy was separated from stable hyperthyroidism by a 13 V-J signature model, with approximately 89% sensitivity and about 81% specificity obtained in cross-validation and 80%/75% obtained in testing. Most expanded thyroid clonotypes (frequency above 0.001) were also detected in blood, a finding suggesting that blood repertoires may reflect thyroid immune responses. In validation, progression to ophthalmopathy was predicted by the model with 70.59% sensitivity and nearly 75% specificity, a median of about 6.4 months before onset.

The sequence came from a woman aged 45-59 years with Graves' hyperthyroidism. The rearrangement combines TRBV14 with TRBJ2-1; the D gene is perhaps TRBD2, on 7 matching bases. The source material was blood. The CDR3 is CASSHPRGGSSYNEQFF. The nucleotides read TGTGCCAGCAGCCATCCCCGCGGGGGCTCCTCCTACAATGAGCAGTTCTTC.